This TCR beta chain derives from a study of shared clonotypes between healthy human individuals. General study findings and limits: Non-shared clonotypes showed lower generation probabilities than clonotypes common to all four donors. In general, naive subsets displayed greater estimated richness than memory subsets did.

Trimming removed 3 bases at V and 6 bases at J, with 18 bases between. Per the germline V gene, CDR1 is SGDLS and CDR2 is YYNGEE. The CDR3 covers 15 residues. Over several immunoSEQ plates, each subset's genomic DNA was distributed in even portions. The method was immunoSEQ multiplex PCR; TCRdb's version includes in-frame clones alone and lacks a portion of them. This table holds roughly 700,000 clones, about 92% found once. On this clone: Antigen: not known.

The TCR sequence derives from a man between 18 and 29 years old in good health. Some clones in this sample may be carry-over from other donors' samples. Sequenced sample: memory CD8+ T cells from PBMCs. Described subset: CD45RO+ cells pooled with CCR7-negative TemRA cells. The chain joins TRBV9 to TRBJ1-2; D perhaps matches TRBD1 (6 bases). The CDR3 loop is CASSASGRGSDGYTF. The CDR3, as DNA: TGTGCCAGCAGCGCTTCCGGGAGGGGGTCCGATGGCTACACCTTC.